Listed here are 24 T cell receptor beta chains from one sample, sequenced in a study of T cells after yellow fever vaccination. TCRdb reprocessed the 5' RACE reads with MiXCR, giving one entry per CDR3 protein. The sample carries around 550,000 distinct CDR3 sequences, about 19% recorded once. The source material was PBMCs, sampled 15 days after the yellow fever booster vaccination. The receptors were gathered from a young man who received the YFV17D yellow fever vaccine.

The gene calls are TRBV24-1 and TRBJ1-4; 8 positions agree with TRBD1. The CDR3 loop spans 16 amino acids. The J segment lost 4 bases and the V segment lost 9 bases, leaving 12 bases of the junction unmatched. In germline, CDR1 is KGHDR, CDR2 SFDVKD. The CDR3 is CATGETGTGSNEKLFF. The CDR3 bases are TGTGCCACCGGCGAAACAGGGACAGGCAGTAATGAAAAACTGTTTTTT.

This clonotype was detected a few times. The chain combines TRBV12-3 or TRBV12-4 with TRBJ2-4; D may be TRBD2 (5 bases). Trimming took 6 bases from V and 4 from J, leaving 10 bases between them. This CDR3 is 13 amino acids long. DNA of the CDR3: TGTGCCAGCAGCCGCACTAGTAAAAACATTCAGTACTTC. Its protein is CASSRTSKNIQYF.

This clonotype was seen only a few times. The rearrangement joins TRBV12-3 or TRBV12-4 to TRBJ2-7; D uncertain. This CDR3 is 13 amino acids long. V was shortened by 3 bases and J by 2 bases, with 8 bases between the two germline ends. The CDR3 loop is CASSFGETYEQYF. The CDR3 nucleotides are TGTGCCAGCAGTTTTGGGGAAACCTACGAGCAGTACTTC.

CDR3 region: CASSSRTFSGANVLTF. DNA of the CDR3: TGTGCCAGCAGCTCACGGACCTTCTCTGGGGCCAACGTCCTGACTTTC. V and J are TRBV7-2 and TRBJ2-6, with D uncertain. Trimming removed 4 bases from V and 0 bases from J, with 10 bases in between. This CDR3 region has 16 residues. Germline CDR1 reads SGHTA; CDR2 reads FQGNSA.

This chain uses TRBV7-8 with TRBJ2-2; unclear D gene. Germline values: CDR1 SGHVS, CDR2 FQNEAQ. The CDR3 has 14 residues. Trimming pared 4 bases from V and 3 bases from J, leaving 9 bases between. The CDR3 region is CASSSEVDTGELFF. In DNA form, the CDR3 reads TGTGCCAGCAGCTCCGAGGTCGACACCGGGGAGCTGTTTTTT.

In DNA form, the CDR3 reads TGTGCCAGCAGCCCTGAGCGGGGGTCCTACAATGAGCAGTTCTTC. Protein: CASSPERGSYNEQFF. The V and J genes are TRBV7-9 and TRBJ2-1, with 8 bases lining up with TRBD2. Germline V CDR1 and CDR2: SEHNR, FQNEAQ (reference sequence). The length of the CDR3 is 15 residues. Trimming cost V 5 bases and J 1 base; bases outside gene matches: 4. The variable domain in full, completed from reference TRBV7-9 and TRBJ2-1, reads DTGVSQNPRHKITKRGQNVTFRCDPISEHNRLYWYRQTLGQGPEFLTYFQNEAQLEKSRLLSDRFSAERPKGSFSTLEIQRTEQGDSAMYLCASSPERGSYNEQFFGPGTRLTVL.

The V gene is TRBV5-1, the J gene TRBJ2-5; the D gene is possibly TRBD1 (7 bases). CDR1 and CDR2 from the germline V gene are SGHRS and YFSETQ. The length of the CDR3 is 15 residues. V dropped 0 bases and J dropped 3 bases, with 12 bases sitting between them. DNA of the CDR3: TGCGCCAGCAGCTTGGGCGGGACAGTAGAAGAGACCCAGTACTTC. This encodes CASSLGGTVEETQYF.

V is TRBV5-5 and J is TRBJ1-2, with unresolved D. Deletions cut 2 bases from V and 0 bases from J, with 11 bases between. This CDR3 has 15 amino acids. The germline V gene encodes CDR1 SGHKS and CDR2 YYEKEE (reference sequence). The CDR3 reads CASSLGGLPNYGYTF. CDR3 bases: TGTGCCAGCAGCTTAGGCGGCCTGCCTAACTATGGCTACACCTTC.

The V gene is TRBV9, the J gene TRBJ1-5; D perhaps matches TRBD1 (5 bases). Trimming removed 3 bases from V and 1 base from J, with 5 bases in between. CDR3 length: 13 amino acids. CDR1 and CDR2 from the germline V gene are SGDLS and YYNGEE. CDR3 sequence: CASSGTSNQPQHF. CDR3 DNA sequence: TGTGCCAGCAGCGGGACAAGCAATCAGCCCCAGCATTTT.

The table lists this clonotype with a few counts. CDR3 protein: CASSFLAGPTDTQYF. CDR3 in DNA: TGTGCCAGCAGCTTTCTAGCGGGCCCCACAGATACGCAGTATTTT. This chain connects TRBV5-4 to TRBJ2-3; TRBD2 agrees at 8 bases. This CDR3 contains 15 residues. From germline, CDR1 is SGHNT and CDR2 YYREEE (reference sequence). Losses at the gene ends were 2 bases for V and 2 bases for J; bases not matched to a gene: 4.

This clonotype was detected only a few times. This rearrangement joins TRBV12-3 or TRBV12-4 to TRBJ2-2; D gene unclear. V was clipped by 5 bases and J by 3 bases, with 10 bases between them. The CDR3 sequence is 14 residues long. CDR3 DNA: TGTGCCAGCAGTACTGACACCCACACCGGGGAGCTGTTTTTT. This codes for CASSTDTHTGELFF.

This clonotype turned up a few times. The chain carries TRBV12-3 or TRBV12-4 and TRBJ2-1; D uncertain. The V end lost 6 bases, the J end lost 10 bases, and 13 bases lay between the germline ends. The CDR3 has 12 residues. The CDR3 spells CASSPGRPEQFF. The CDR3 nucleotides are TGTGCCAGCAGCCCCGGACGGCCCGAGCAGTTCTTC.

There are a few counts of this clonotype. V gene TRBV27 combines with J gene TRBJ2-7; perhaps TRBD1 as D (5 bases). This CDR3 contains 13 residues. Germline assignment: CDR1 MNHEY and CDR2 SMNVEV (reference sequence). V lost 0 bases, J lost 4 bases, and 7 bases lay in between. The CDR3 sequence: CASSLSDRYEQYF. The CDR3 DNA sequence: TGTGCCAGCAGTTTATCTGACAGATACGAGCAGTACTTC.

This chain links TRBV7-2 with TRBJ2-3, with unresolved D. CDR3 length: 12 amino acids. Germline values: CDR1 SGHTA, CDR2 FQGNSA. Between the trimmed V and J ends, which lost 4 bases and 10 bases, there was a span of 12 bases. This CDR3 reads CASSSTTGAQYF. The DNA for the CDR3 is TGTGCCAGCAGCTCAACTACTGGCGCGCAGTATTTT. The entire variable domain, with the rest obtained from reference TRBV7-2 and TRBJ2-3, is as follows: GAGVSQSPSNKVTEKGKDVELRCDPISGHTALYWYRQSLGQGLEFLIYFQGNSAPDKSGLPSDRFSAERTGGSVSTLTIQRTQQEDSAVYLCASSSTTGAQYFGPGTRLTVL.

The chain combines TRBV18 with TRBJ2-7; 8 bases fit TRBD1. This CDR3 spans 13 amino acids. V was pared by 5 bases and J by 11 bases, with 11 bases of the junction left unmatched. Germline-derived CDR1 and CDR2 are KGHSH and LQKENI. The CDR3 DNA is TGTGCCAGCTCATCTACGACAGGGGCGGTTGAGTACTTC. This translates into CASSSTTGAVEYF.

This sequence joins TRBV10-1 and TRBJ2-6; D ambiguous. Trimming removed 6 bases from V and 4 bases from J, with 10 bases in between. The CDR3 runs to 14 residues. Germline CDR1 WNHNN, CDR2 SYGVQD (reference sequence). The CDR3 nucleotides are TGCGCCAGCAGGCGATTAGCAGGGGCCAACGTCCTGACTTTC. This translates into CASRRLAGANVLTF.

The chain has TRBV5-1 and TRBJ2-7; 7 nucleotides agree with TRBD2. The CDR3 runs to 14 residues. The ends lost 4 bases at V and 3 bases at J; junction bases unmatched: 7. Per germline, CDR1 SGHRS and CDR2 YFSETQ. DNA of the CDR3: TGCGCCAGCAGCGCGAGCGGGAAGAACTACGAGCAGTACTTC. Translation gives CASSASGKNYEQYF.

The chain uses TRBV6-5 and TRBJ2-6; perhaps TRBD2 as D (5 bases). The CDR3 contains 15 residues. Trimming took 4 bases from V and 3 from J, leaving 10 bases between them. The germline V gene encodes CDR1 MNHEY and CDR2 SVGAGI. For the CDR3, the DNA is TGTGCCAGCAGTTCGAGGGCCAATGGGGCCAACGTCCTGACTTTC. Its translation: CASSSRANGANVLTF.

CDR3 protein: CASSQEGWDSSYEQYF. DNA of the CDR3: TGTGCCAGCAGCCAAGAAGGTTGGGACAGTAGCTACGAGCAGTACTTC. V and J are TRBV14 and TRBJ2-7; 7 nucleotides align to TRBD1. This CDR3 comprises 16 residues. Trimming removed 0 bases from V and 3 bases from J; junction bases left unmatched: 8. CDR1 is SGHDN, CDR2 FVKESK, per germline. Filled out from reference TRBV14 and TRBJ2-7, the complete variable domain reads EAGVTQFPSHSVIEKGQTVTLRCDPISGHDNLYWYRRVMGKEIKFLLHFVKESKQDESGMPNNRFLAERTGGTYSTLKVQPAELEDSGVYFCASSQEGWDSSYEQYFGPGTRLTVT.

As regards this clonotype: A read error may produce the germline difference seen at one junction end. The rearrangement uses TRBV6-2 or TRBV6-3 and TRBJ2-5, with TRBD2 matching 8 bases. Germline V gene data show CDR1 as MNHEY and CDR2 as SVGEGT. CDR3 length: 21 residues. The CDR3 DNA follows: TGTGCCAGCAGTCACTCCGTTTTTGGGCCGGGAGGGGGGGAATTCCAAGAGACCCAGTACTTC. Translation: CASSHSVFGPGGGEFQETQYF.

This clonotype has a count of ten or more. The V and J genes are TRBV11-3 and TRBJ1-1; the D gene is possibly TRBD1 (5 bases). Trimming removed 3 bases at V and 3 bases at J, with 8 bases between. Germline lookup yields CDR1 SGHNT and CDR2 YENEEA. The CDR3 has 13 residues. For the CDR3, the DNA is TGTGCCAGCAGCTTGTCCAGGGACACTGAAGCTTTCTTT. Protein sequence: CASSLSRDTEAFF.

This clonotype was picked up a small number of times. The CDR3 region has the DNA TGCAGTGCTAGAGAACCAGGGTTCGCGGGAAGATTCCCCTACAATGAGCAGTTCTTC. Amino acid sequence: CSAREPGFAGRFPYNEQFF. V is TRBV20-1 and J is TRBJ2-1; the D gene is possibly TRBD2 (6 bases). The CDR3 extends over 19 amino acids. Germline values: CDR1 DFQATT, CDR2 SNEGSKA (reference sequence). Trimming shortened V by 0 bases and J by 2 bases, and 23 bases separated the two germline ends.

Only a few counts were recorded for this clonotype. This chain connects TRBV6-6 to TRBJ2-5; maybe TRBD1 (6 bases). Germline CDR1 MNHNY, CDR2 SVGAGI (reference sequence). The CDR3 is made up of 11 amino acids. Trimming shortened V by 10 bases and J by 5 bases, and 11 bases separated the two germline ends. In DNA, the CDR3 is TGTGCCACCTCCCAGGGGGAGACCCAGTACTTC. Amino acids: CATSQGETQYF.

The chain has TRBV11-2 and TRBJ2-1; 7 bases map to TRBD1. The CDR3 consists of 14 residues. With 5 bases clipped from V and 9 bases from J, the junction kept 10 bases outside the gene matches. Germline CDR1 reads SGHAT; CDR2 reads FQNNGV. CDR3 in amino acids: CASSPKPGQTEQFF. The CDR3 region has the DNA TGTGCCAGCAGCCCAAAGCCGGGACAGACTGAGCAGTTCTTC. The full variable domain, completed using reference TRBV11-2 and TRBJ2-1, is EAGVAQSPRYKIIEKRQSVAFWCNPISGHATLYWYQQILGQGPKLLIQFQNNGVVDDSQLPKDRFSAERLKGVDSTLKIQPAKLEDSAVYLCASSPKPGQTEQFFGPGTRLTVL.